This T cell receptor (beta chain) was sequenced during a study of T-cell reconstitution after alpha-beta-depleted transplantation in children. This CDR3 has 15 amino acids. V dropped 9 bases and J dropped 3; count of bases not matched to a gene: 8. Unique molecular identifiers were incorporated into the prepared TCRbeta library. TCRdb reprocessed the PCR reads via MiXCR and lists one record per CDR3 protein. The table records about 400,000 distinct CDR3 sequences, just over 20% of them present only once. The sample consisted of PBMCs from the stem cell graft donor, taken from the stem cell graft. The chain has TRBV12-3 or TRBV12-4 and TRBJ2-1; 10 bases fit TRBD1. The sequence was collected from a human donor who donated a stem cell graft to a child with acute myeloid leukemia. The CDR3 is CASLSGQGLYNEQFF. The DNA for the CDR3 is TGTGCCAGTCTGTCGGGACAGGGGCTCTACAATGAGCAGTTCTTC.